These T cell receptor beta chains were read from a single sample in a study of shared clonotypes between healthy human individuals. Sequencing used immunoSEQ multiplex PCR; TCRdb keeps in-frame clones, though not all of them. Of some 530,000 clones in the sample, approximately 82% were seen once. The specimen sequenced was PBMCs. The receptor source for this set is a woman aged 40-49 years in good health. Some clones in this sample may be carry-over from other donors' samples. CDR3s include the opening cysteine and the closing phenylalanine or tryptophan. D genes are given only for firm matches. Size values are once, few and many counts, or a class for expanded clones, and some rows have none.

V gene,D gene,clone size,J gene,CDR3 DNA,CDR3 protein
TRBV6-1,NA,NA,TRBJ2-7,TGTGCCAGCAGTGAAGTAGCGGGACAGGGTTTCGACGAGCAGTACTTC,CASSEVAGQGFDEQYF
TRBV5-5,TRBD1,many,TRBJ1-1,TGTGCCAGCAGCATGGGACAGTTGAACACTGAAGCTTTCTTT,CASSMGQLNTEAFF
TRBV28,TRBD2,NA,TRBJ2-7,TGTGCCAGCATCCTAGACGGGGGGAGAAACGAGCAGTACTTC,CASILDGGRNEQYF
TRBV30,TRBD1,NA,TRBJ2-7,TGTGCCTGGAGTGTACACAGGGGGCCTACCGAGCAGTACTTC,CAWSVHRGPTEQYF
TRBV29-1,NA,NA,TRBJ1-1,TGCAGCGTTGAGAGAAACCTTGAAGCTTTCTTT,CSVERNLEAFF
TRBV5-6,TRBD1,NA,TRBJ1-2,TGTGCCAGCAGCTTGGCCGGGACAGACTATGGCTACACCTTC,CASSLAGTDYGYTF
TRBV7-9,TRBD2,NA,TRBJ2-1,TGTGCCAGCAGCTTAGGGAGGACTAGCGGTTACAATGAGCAGTTCTTC,CASSLGRTSGYNEQFF
TRBV9,TRBD1,NA,TRBJ1-3,TGTGCCAGCAGCGTCCGAGGGGACAGGAACTCTGGAAACACCATATATTTT,CASSVRGDRNSGNTIYF
TRBV10-3,NA,NA,TRBJ2-5,TGTGCCATCAGTGGAAAGGTCCAAGAGACCCAGTACTTC,CAISGKVQETQYF
TRBV6-5,TRBD2,once,TRBJ2-2,TGTGCCAGCAGTGCGGGAGAGGTGACCGGGGAGCTGTTTTTT,CASSAGEVTGELFF
TRBV4-1,NA,once,TRBJ2-5,TGCGCCAGCAGCCCCCGGGACGACCAAGAGACCCAGTACTTC,CASSPRDDQETQYF
TRBV11-2,TRBD2,once,TRBJ2-7,TGTGCCAGCAGCGGAATACTAGCGGGAGGAAACAGCTCCTACGAGCAGTACTTC,CASSGILAGGNSSYEQYF
TRBV27,TRBD2,NA,TRBJ2-1,TGTGCCAGCAGCCCTAGCGGAGGCTCCTACAATGAGCAGTTCTTC,CASSPSGGSYNEQFF
TRBV30,NA,NA,TRBJ2-2,TGTGCCTGGAACCGGGCCCCGACAGAAGAGCTGTTTTTT,CAWNRAPTEELFF
TRBV6-1,TRBD2,NA,TRBJ2-7,TGTGCCAGCATACCTATAGCGGGAGTGGTTGGCGAGCAGTACTTC,CASIPIAGVVGEQYF
TRBV10-3,TRBD1,NA,TRBJ2-1,TGTGCCATCAGTGAGTCGGGGACAGGGGGCCGCAATGAGCAGTTCTTC,CAISESGTGGRNEQFF
TRBV11-3,TRBD2,NA,TRBJ2-1,TGTGCCAGCAGCTTAGGCCCTAGCGGGAACGATGAGCAGTTCTTC,CASSLGPSGNDEQFF
TRBV5-1,TRBD2,NA,TRBJ2-3,TGCGCCAGCAGCTTGGGGACTAGCGGGGTAGATACGCAGTATTTT,CASSLGTSGVDTQYF
TRBV2,TRBD2,NA,TRBJ2-3,TGTGCCAGCAGGAGACTAGCGAGTACAGATACGCAGTATTTT,CASRRLASTDTQYF
TRBV2,TRBD1,once,TRBJ2-7,TGTGCCAGCAGGGAAGGGACAGATTACGAGCAGTACTTC,CASREGTDYEQYF
TRBV18,TRBD1,many,TRBJ1-1,TGTGCCAGCTCACCCGGGACAGAACTCAACACTGAAGCTTTCTTT,CASSPGTELNTEAFF
TRBV10-2,TRBD2,once,TRBJ2-1,TGCGCCAGCATGGGGACTAGCGGGAGCTCCTACAATGAGCAGTTCTTC,CASMGTSGSSYNEQFF
TRBV29-1,TRBD1,few,TRBJ2-2,TGCAGCGTCGCTACCGGGACAGGGGGGTCTGGCGGGAGGGTCACCGGGGAGCTGTTTTTT,CSVATGTGGSGGRVTGELFF
TRBV5-1,NA,NA,TRBJ2-5,TGCGCCAGCAGCTTCCTCGACTGGGGGGAGACCCAGTACTTC,CASSFLDWGETQYF
TRBV2,NA,NA,TRBJ2-4,TGTGCCAGCAGTGAAAGGCCAGTCGGTGGCATTCAGTACTTC,CASSERPVGGIQYF
TRBV7-2,TRBD2,NA,TRBJ2-1,TGTGCCAGCAGCTTAGAGGGACTAGCGAGCAAGTCGTTCTTC,CASSLEGLASKSFF
TRBV2,TRBD1,NA,TRBJ1-3,TGTGCCAGCAGTGTCGGGACAGGGAACTCTGGAAACACCATATATTTT,CASSVGTGNSGNTIYF
TRBV6-5,NA,NA,TRBJ2-1,TGTGCCAGCAGTTACTCAGAGACCTCCTACAATGAGCAGTTCTTC,CASSYSETSYNEQFF
TRBV28,NA,NA,TRBJ2-2,TGTGCCAGCAGTTTGTTACGGGGAAGCACCGGGGAGCTGTTTTTT,CASSLLRGSTGELFF
TRBV28,NA,NA,TRBJ1-2,TGTGCCAGCAGCCCTGGCAGGGCGCTTAACTATGGCTACACCTTC,CASSPGRALNYGYTF
TRBV7-3,NA,NA,TRBJ2-7,TGTGCCAGCAGCCTTCAGCGTGGGTACGAGCAGTACTTC,CASSLQRGYEQYF
TRBV11-2,NA,NA,TRBJ1-1,TGTGCCAGCAGCCCTCTACCACGGCAGGGAATGAACACTGAAGCTTTCTTT,CASSPLPRQGMNTEAFF
TRBV27,NA,few,TRBJ2-1,TGTGCCAGCAGTTTCGACAGACAGGTCGGGTTCTTTAGGTTCTTC,CASSFDRQVGFFRFF
TRBV7-9,NA,NA,TRBJ1-1,TGTGCCAGCAGCTTTGAGAGGGTGAACACTGAAGCTTTCTTT,CASSFERVNTEAFF
TRBV28,NA,NA,TRBJ2-7,TGTGCCAGCAGTCCTCCCTGGAGCAGGGAGCAGTACTTC,CASSPPWSREQYF
TRBV14,NA,once,TRBJ2-1,TGTGCCAGCAGCCAAGTGCTAGCGAGAGGGGATGAGCAGTTCTTC,CASSQVLARGDEQFF
TRBV7-9,TRBD2,NA,TRBJ2-3,TGTGCCAGCAGCAAGACTAGCGGACCCACAGATACGCAGTATTTT,CASSKTSGPTDTQYF
TRBV15,NA,few,TRBJ1-1,TGTGCCGCTGGGAGGGGAAACACTGAAGCTTTCTTT,CAAGRGNTEAFF
TRBV27,NA,few,TRBJ2-3,TGTGCCAGCAGTTTGGCAGGGATGACAGATACGCAGTATTTT,CASSLAGMTDTQYF
TRBV5-1,TRBD1,NA,TRBJ1-2,TGCGCCAGCAGCTTGGGCCGACAGGGCCTCTATGGCTACACCTTC,CASSLGRQGLYGYTF
TRBV15,NA,NA,TRBJ1-3,TGTGCCACCAGCAGAGACGTACGAGGATACTCTGGAAACACCATATATTTT,CATSRDVRGYSGNTIYF
TRBV6-1,NA,NA,TRBJ2-6,TGTGCCAGCAGTGAAGGGAGGCTGACTGGGGCCAACGTCCTGACTTTC,CASSEGRLTGANVLTF
TRBV28,NA,NA,TRBJ2-1,TGTGCCAGCAGTTTTTTAAGGACGTTTGGTAATGAGCAGTTCTTC,CASSFLRTFGNEQFF
TRBV5-1,NA,many,TRBJ2-1,TGCGCCAGCAGCTTGAGGCGGGCCCAGATGGGTGAGCAGTTCTTC,CASSLRRAQMGEQFF
TRBV30,NA,NA,TRBJ2-1,TGTGCCTGGGGGAGGACTGGCGGCAATGAGCAGTTCTTC,CAWGRTGGNEQFF
TRBV18,NA,NA,TRBJ2-7,TGTGCCAGCTCACCACGGGGCGACGCCGGGGAGCAGTACTTC,CASSPRGDAGEQYF
TRBV10-2,NA,many,TRBJ1-4,TGCGCCAGCAGGGGAACAGGGACAACTAATGAAAAACTGTTTTTT,CASRGTGTTNEKLFF
TRBV15,TRBD1,NA,TRBJ2-5,TGTGCCACCAGCAGAGGGGACAGTTCTGAGACCCAGTACTTC,CATSRGDSSETQYF
TRBV10-2,NA,NA,TRBJ1-1,TGCGCCAGCTCGACACCCAACACTGAAGCTTTCTTT,CASSTPNTEAFF